This paragraph covers one TCR beta chain sequence. What was amplified from RNA transcripts were TCR beta CDR3 regions. Initially, a first-round RT-PCR of the TCR CDR3 employed the HTBI primer set. TCRdb used MiXCR to reprocess the multiplex PCR reads, holding one entry per CDR3 protein. In the table there are about 590,000 distinct CDR3 sequences, around 16% of which are singletons. The CDR3 is 15 residues long. V shed 4 bases and J shed 4 bases, with 11 bases lying between them. The germline gives CDR1 LNHDA, CDR2 SQIVND (reference sequence). This sample is part of a study of T cells in Graves' hyperthyroidism and ophthalmopathy.

The chain carries TRBV19 and TRBJ2-6; D gene unclear. Sequenced: blood. This TCR came from a woman aged 25-40 years with Graves' hyperthyroidism. In nucleotides, the CDR3 is TGTGCCAGTAGTACAGACACCACCGGGGCCAACGTCCTGACTTTC. Its protein is CASSTDTTGANVLTF.